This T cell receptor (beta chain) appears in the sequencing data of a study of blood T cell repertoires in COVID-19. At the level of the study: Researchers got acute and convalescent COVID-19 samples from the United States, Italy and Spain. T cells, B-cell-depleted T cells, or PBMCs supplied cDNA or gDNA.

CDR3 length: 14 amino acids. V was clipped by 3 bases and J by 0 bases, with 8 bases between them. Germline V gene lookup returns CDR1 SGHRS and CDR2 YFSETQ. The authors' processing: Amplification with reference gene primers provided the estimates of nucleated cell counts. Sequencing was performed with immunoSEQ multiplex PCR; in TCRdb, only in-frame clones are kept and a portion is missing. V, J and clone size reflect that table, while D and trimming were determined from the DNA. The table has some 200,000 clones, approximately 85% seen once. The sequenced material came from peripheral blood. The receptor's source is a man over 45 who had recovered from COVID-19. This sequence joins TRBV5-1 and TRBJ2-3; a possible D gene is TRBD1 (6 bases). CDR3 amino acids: CASSSTGSTDTQYF. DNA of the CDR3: TGCGCCAGCAGCTCAACAGGGAGCACAGATACGCAGTATTTT.